Detailed here is one T cell receptor (beta chain). Which antigen it targets is not known. The sample holds no much larger clone one base away, and base qualities are not on file. This entry comes from a study of radiation and T cells in renal cell carcinoma (TCRdb year 2020). Context from the whole study: A total of roughly 53 samples underwent TCR beta sequencing, made up of roughly 26 tumors and about 27 peripheral blood samples. A total of roughly 4 million unique CDR3 nucleotide sequences, encoding 2,500,000 or so unique CDR3 amino acid sequences, were found across all 50 or so samples. The final blood draw was performed at 4 weeks after radiation, at the same time as nephrectomy.

TCR beta libraries were generated from genomic DNA with the immunoSEQ kit, following the manufacturer's recommendations. For library preparation, a first multiplex PCR was performed with proprietary primers, followed by a second PCR in which unique barcodes were added, and bead cleanups were performed after each round. Each sample batch included a kit-provided positive control reaction and a negative control reaction. The final libraries underwent checking on an Agilent 4200 TapeStation D1000 ScreenTape, volumetric pooling, and quantification by qPCR. Sequencing ran on an Illumina NextSeq500 with a MidOutput 150-cycle cartridge, using 156 Read1 and 15 Index1 cycles with kit custom primers. The pooled library was loaded at roughly 0.9 pM with roughly 19% PhiX control spiked in. As for the authors' bioinformatics: Vendor-processed data were analyzed in R, with a clonotype defined as all T cells sharing the same CDR3 nucleotide sequence. For clone abundance analyses, frequencies were normalized to the 10,000 most abundant clones per sample. Public T cell clones, averaging fewer than five per sample, were removed before analysis. A difference in abundance of at least 32-fold between compartments was used to define tumor-enriched and baseline blood-enriched clonotypes. A beta-binomial differential abundance model was used to identify clonotypes that were expanded or contracted between blood time points. Tumor-blood repertoire similarity was measured with the Baroni-Urbani and Buser coefficient, and groups were compared using two-tailed Wilcoxon tests in R. In TCRdb, the immuneACCESS table is reduced to in-frame sequences with V and J assigned. These tables do not hold every clone; where another copy was compared, an unresolved V gene accounts for under half, and the others remain unexplained. The DNA gave D and trimming, while V, J and clone size come from that table. In this sample the table shows over 120,000 clones, around 88% of which occur a single time. About 17% of the sample goes to the ten largest clones.

Interpreted using the paper, the time point label stands for: blood 4 weeks post-SBRT, at nephrectomy. The sample's treatment or condition, from its label and the paper: 15 Gy SBRT to primary tumor, nephrectomy 4 weeks later. Samples were obtained from a clinical trial, in which 15 Gy stereotactic body radiation therapy was delivered to primary renal cell carcinomas and nephrectomy was performed 4 weeks later. To track tumor-enriched clonotypes, serial peripheral blood was sampled from radiation-treated patients at baseline and at 2 weeks and 4 weeks after SBRT. Renal cell carcinoma with clear cell pathology was present in all patients. The QIAamp DNA Blood Mini Kit (Qiagen) was used to prepare genomic DNA for TCR sequencing. Only samples passing all quality control checks were included in the analyses. The paper as a whole reports these results and caveats: In blood, the top tumor clonotypes increased from baseline to 2 weeks after radiation and then shrank by 4 weeks, which suggests a temporary expansion of tumor-resident clones. No pretreatment tumor biopsies were available, so the baseline intratumoral presence of clonotypes could not be determined. Because the trial had a single-armed design, the trial could not examine how radiation dose or scheduling affected the TCR repertoire. Changes in the blood repertoire were not tracked past 4 weeks after treatment.

This TCR derives from a woman between 45 and 65 years old with renal cell carcinoma. Sequenced here: blood, sampled from a patient whose treatment included radiotherapy and nephrectomy.

The CDR3: CASSPTGKASYEQYF. The DNA reads as follows: TGCGCCAGCAGCCCGACAGGGAAGGCATCCTACGAGCAGTACTTC. The chain employs TRBV5-1 and TRBJ2-7, with 7 bases in between that match TRBD1. CDR1 and CDR2 were assigned from the germline V gene as SGHRS and YFSETQ. Relative to germline, V is missing 4 bases and J is missing 1 base, with 8 bases of the junction outside any gene match. The CDR3 covers 15 residues, taking in both the cysteine and the phenylalanine. Only the CDR3 part of the read is kept: 45 bases, read in frame from the first base.